The 5 T cell receptor beta chains presented below share a single source sample, sequenced in a study of T cells in tumors after PD-1 blockade. The data were produced by immunoSEQ multiplex PCR, yet TCRdb's version contains in-frame clones alone and is incomplete. The sample holds approximately 59,000 clones, over 75% seen once. The input for sequencing was PBMCs, taken before anti-PD-1 treatment. Every receptor here comes from a human donor with basal cell carcinoma.

The chain links TRBV29-1 to TRBJ1-2; 8 bases match TRBD1. CDR3 length equals 15 residues. The germline V gene has CDR1 SQVTM and CDR2 ANQGSEA. Trimming took 4 bases from V and 4 from J; bases not matched to a gene: 11. The DNA for the CDR3 is TGCAGCGTTGGGATCCCTACAGGGGGAGGCTATGGCTACACCTTC. It specifies CSVGIPTGGGYGYTF.

The genes are TRBV5-4 and TRBJ1-2; TRBD1 agrees at 9 bases. The CDR3 consists of 15 residues. Germline V lookup: CDR1 SGHNT, CDR2 YYREEE (reference sequence). With 4 bases clipped from V and 5 bases from J, the junction kept 9 bases outside the gene matches. The CDR3 sequence is CASSVLQGASYGYTF. The CDR3 bases are TGTGCCAGCAGCGTGTTACAGGGGGCCAGTTATGGCTACACCTTC.

This clone was found a few times. The chain carries TRBV5-1 and TRBJ2-3; TRBD1 agrees at 10 bases. The CDR3 covers 16 residues. Trimming at V came to 4 bases and at J to 2 bases, leaving 7 bases not matched to a gene. Germline-derived CDR1 and CDR2 are SGHRS and YFSETQ. The CDR3 here is CASSSRDRGVTDTQYF. CDR3 bases: TGCGCCAGCAGCAGCCGGGACAGGGGAGTCACAGATACGCAGTATTTT.

The chain uses TRBV12-5 and TRBJ1-2; 9 bases fit TRBD1. With V trimmed by 5 bases and J by 3 bases, 13 bases remained unmatched. The CDR3 is made up of 17 amino acids. Germline V CDR1 and CDR2: LGHNT, FRNRAP. The DNA for the CDR3 is TGTGCTAGTGGTACTAACAGGGGGCTTATCAGGGACTATGGCTACACCTTC. It codes for CASGTNRGLIRDYGYTF. Using reference TRBV12-5 and TRBJ1-2 for the parts outside the CDR3, the full variable domain is DARVTQTPRHKVTEMGQEVTMRCQPILGHNTVFWYRQTMMQGLELLAYFRNRAPLDDSGMPKDRFSAEMPDATLATLKIQPSEPRDSAVYFCASGTNRGLIRDYGYTFGSGTRLTVV.

The rearrangement links TRBV9 to TRBJ2-3; D may match TRBD1 or TRBD2 (5 bases each). The V gene's germline CDR1 is SGDLS and CDR2 YYNGEE. V was trimmed by 3 bases and J by 6 bases, leaving 14 bases between them. The CDR3 is made up of 14 amino acids. The CDR3 nucleotides are TGTGCCAGCAGCGAGGGGACGTCCTTGGATACGCAGTATTTT. Translation gives CASSEGTSLDTQYF.